This TCR beta chain appears in the sequencing data of a study of a mutant IDH1 vaccine in newly diagnosed glioma. Study context: Vaccination was launched 4-6 weeks after radiotherapy alone, or with temozolomide cycles. Beforehand, treatment had been radiotherapy, temozolomide, or both; the majority received both. Points from the study as a whole: With respect to changes in top peripheral T cell clonotypes, pseudoprogression seemed unrelated.

V lost 5 bases and J lost 5, with 20 bases in between. This CDR3 has 16 amino acids. CDR1 is SEHNR, CDR2 FQNEAQ, per germline (reference sequence). Time point given: week 47, end of study. Every vaccination contained 300 ug of the mutant IDH1 20-mer peptide and was paired with topical imiquimod. The repertoire was sequenced with immunoSEQ multiplex PCR; TCRdb's copy has only in-frame clones and lacks some. The data hold about 24,000 clones, with roughly 82% observed a single time. Points on this clone: Its target is unknown.

The sample here was PBMCs, taken from a glioma patient whose treatment included an IDH1 peptide vaccine. The TCR was taken from a middle-aged man with glioma. Some clones in this sample may be carry-over from other donors' samples. The V gene is TRBV7-9, the J gene TRBJ2-3; D is uncertain. CDR3 DNA sequence: TGTGCCAGCAGCCCCTCCGGTCCGTGGTCTGGAGATACGCAGTATTTT. Amino acids: CASSPSGPWSGDTQYF.